The 12 T cell receptor beta chains presented below share a single source sample, sequenced in a study of blood T cell repertoires in COVID-19. The repertoire was sequenced with immunoSEQ multiplex PCR; TCRdb's copy has only in-frame clones and lacks some. This sample has about 43,000 clones, with 87% found just once. The sample taken for sequencing was peripheral blood. Source of these receptors: a man aged 40-55 years with COVID-19, enrolled during active disease.

The J gene is TRBJ2-7, the V gene TRBV9; 8 bases line up with TRBD2. CDR1 SGDLS and CDR2 YYNGEE come from the germline V gene. The CDR3 totals 14 residues. Trimming at V came to 0 bases and at J to 6 bases, leaving 5 bases not matched to a gene. The CDR3 sequence: CASSVDGGAREQYF. The CDR3 region has the DNA TGTGCCAGCAGCGTAGACGGGGGGGCACGCGAGCAGTACTTC.

The rearrangement links TRBV27 to TRBJ2-1, with 8 nucleotides matching TRBD2. CDR1 and CDR2 (germline): MNHEY, SMNVEV (reference sequence). The CDR3 sequence is 16 residues long. J gave up 4 bases and V 4 bases, and 9 bases lay outside the gene matches. The CDR3 region is CASSSQLAELYNEQFF. The DNA for the CDR3 is TGTGCCAGCAGTTCCCAACTAGCGGAACTTTACAATGAGCAGTTCTTC.

This clone appeared once. The chain couples TRBV3-1 (or the pseudogene TRBV3-2) to TRBJ1-2, with D perhaps TRBD1 (6 bases). This CDR3 has 14 residues. In germline, CDR1 is LGHDT, CDR2 YNNKEL (reference sequence). With 4 bases removed from V and 4 bases from J, the gap between germline ends came to 13 bases. The CDR3 nucleotides read TGTGCCAGCAGCCGGGGACAACCTTCCTATGGCTACACCTTC. Protein sequence: CASSRGQPSYGYTF.

V usage is TRBV6-5 and J usage is TRBJ2-2; D is perhaps TRBD1 (6 bases). Looked up from germline, CDR1 is MNHEY and CDR2 is SVGAGI. This CDR3 contains 15 residues. V lost 1 base and J lost 2, with 8 bases in between. Here the CDR3 reads CASSYFGTNTGELFF. CDR3 DNA: TGTGCCAGCAGTTACTTCGGGACAAACACCGGGGAGCTGTTTTTT.

This clone was observed a few times. This chain joins TRBV3-1 (or the pseudogene TRBV3-2) and TRBJ1-2; D uncertain. This CDR3 region has 15 residues. Germline-derived CDR1 and CDR2 are LGHDT and YNNKEL (reference sequence). V dropped 1 base and J dropped 0 bases, with 9 bases sitting between them. For the CDR3, the DNA is TGTGCCAGCAGCCAAGGGACGGGGTCTAACTATGGCTACACCTTC. It encodes CASSQGTGSNYGYTF.

This chain joins TRBV3-1 (or the pseudogene TRBV3-2) and TRBJ1-6, with TRBD1 matching 7 bases. This CDR3 has 15 amino acids. The V and J ends lost 0 bases and 6 bases, in that order; junction bases with no gene match: 2. The germline V gene encodes CDR1 LGHDT and CDR2 YNNKEL (reference sequence). Here the CDR3 reads CASSQETGPNSPLHF. The CDR3 coding sequence is TGTGCCAGCAGCCAAGAGACAGGGCCTAATTCACCCCTCCACTTT.

The chain recombines TRBV24-1 with TRBJ2-2, with 9 bases lining up with TRBD2. Germline loops: CDR1 KGHDR, CDR2 SFDVKD. The CDR3 runs 19 residues. Germline trimming cut 0 bases from V and 6 bases from J; bases unmatched to any gene: 13. CDR3 coding DNA: TGTGCCACCAGTGATTTGCAATCCGGGATAGCGGGGGTTCCCGGGGAGCTGTTTTTT. It encodes CATSDLQSGIAGVPGELFF.

The chain combines TRBV2 with TRBJ1-2; possibly TRBD1 for D (6 bases). V lost 6 bases to trimming and J lost 8 bases, with 16 bases between them. The CDR3 sequence is 13 residues long. Germline V gene data show CDR1 as SNHLY and CDR2 as FYNNEI. DNA for the CDR3: TGTGCCAGCAGCGTCATAGGACAGAACGGCTACACCTTC. Translation: CASSVIGQNGYTF. Drawing the rest from reference TRBV2 and TRBJ1-2, the complete variable domain is EPEVTQTPSHQVTQMGQEVILRCVPISNHLYFYWYRQILGQKVEFLVSFYNNEISEKSEIFDDQFSVERPDGSNFTLKIRSTKLEDSAMYFCASSVIGQNGYTFGSGTRLTVV.

This chain connects TRBV2 to TRBJ2-2; 9 nucleotides agree with TRBD1. Trimming took 3 bases from V and 14 from J; bases not matched to a gene: 4. CDR1 is SNHLY and CDR2 is FYNNEI in the germline V gene. The CDR3 length is 12 residues. The CDR3 sequence is CASSERTGVLFF. CDR3 DNA: TGTGCCAGCAGTGAGCGGACAGGGGTACTGTTTTTT.

The chain recombines TRBV29-1 with TRBJ1-1; unclear D gene. Germline V gene lookup returns CDR1 SQVTM and CDR2 ANQGSEA. Trimming pared 4 bases from V and 4 bases from J, leaving 10 bases between. The CDR3 length is 12 residues. For the CDR3, the DNA is TGCAGCGTTGTTACCGGTGGCACTGAAGCTTTCTTT. It is translated as CSVVTGGTEAFF.

This chain links TRBV2 with TRBJ1-2; D perhaps matches TRBD1 (5 bases). The V end lost 8 bases, the J end lost 5 bases, and 15 bases lay between the germline ends. Per the germline V gene, CDR1 is SNHLY and CDR2 is FYNNEI. CDR3 length: 13 residues. CDR3 DNA: TGTGCCAGCCTGGCGGACAATCGGTATGGCTACACCTTC. Residues: CASLADNRYGYTF. Filled out from reference TRBV2 and TRBJ1-2, the complete variable domain reads EPEVTQTPSHQVTQMGQEVILRCVPISNHLYFYWYRQILGQKVEFLVSFYNNEISEKSEIFDDQFSVERPDGSNFTLKIRSTKLEDSAMYFCASLADNRYGYTFGSGTRLTVV.

This chain uses TRBV6-5 with TRBJ1-3; 7 nucleotides agree with TRBD1. CDR3 length: 13 residues. The V gene's germline CDR1 is MNHEY and CDR2 SVGAGI. Unmatched junction bases numbered 1, after V lost 8 bases and J lost 0 bases. CDR3 in amino acids: CASRTGSGNTIYF. In DNA, the CDR3 is TGTGCCAGCCGGACAGGCTCTGGAAACACCATATATTTT.